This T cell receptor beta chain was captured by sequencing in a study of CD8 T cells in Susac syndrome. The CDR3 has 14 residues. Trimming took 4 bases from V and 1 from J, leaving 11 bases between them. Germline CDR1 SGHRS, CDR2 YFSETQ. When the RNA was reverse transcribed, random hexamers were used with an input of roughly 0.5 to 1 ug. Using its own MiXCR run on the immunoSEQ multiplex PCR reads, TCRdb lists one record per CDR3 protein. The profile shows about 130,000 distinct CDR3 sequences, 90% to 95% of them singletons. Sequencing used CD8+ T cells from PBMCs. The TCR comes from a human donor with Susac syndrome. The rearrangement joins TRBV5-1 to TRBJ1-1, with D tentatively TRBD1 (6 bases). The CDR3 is CASSPPGQNTEAFF. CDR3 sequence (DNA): TGCGCCAGCAGCCCACCGGGACAGAACACTGAAGCTTTCTTT. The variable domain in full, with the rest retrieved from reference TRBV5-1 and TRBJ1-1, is KAGVTQTPRYLIKTRGQQVTLSCSPISGHRSVSWYQQTPGQGLQFLFEYFSETQRNKGNFPGRFSGRQFSNSRSEMNVSTLELGDSALYLCASSPPGQNTEAFFGQGTRLTVV.